In this sample, the clone carrying this T cell receptor (beta chain) turned up many times. As yet, its antigen is unknown. The sample comes from a study of T-cell reconstitution after alpha-beta-depleted transplantation in children. Preparation of the TCRbeta library used unique molecular identifiers. Via MiXCR, TCRdb re-called the PCR reads, giving one row per CDR3 protein. Of over 150,000 distinct CDR3 sequences in the sample, about 7% were seen once. Broader study findings: Several hundred expanded graft clones reportedly gave rise to the alpha-beta T cells present about two months after transplant. At one year after transplant, newly produced T cells mostly accounted for T-cell counts and diversity. Some patients owed their high day-60 TCRbeta diversity to surviving recipient T cells and thymic progenitors.

Germline loops: CDR1 SGHRS, CDR2 YFSETQ. CDR3 length: 16 residues. Germline trimming cut 4 bases from V and 5 bases from J; bases unmatched to any gene: 11. The gene calls are TRBV5-1 and TRBJ2-3; 9 bases fit TRBD2. Sequenced here: PBMCs, sampled before TCRalphabeta/CD19-depleted stem cell transplant. The source of this sequence is a boy younger than 10 with acute lymphoblastic leukemia, due to receive a stem cell transplant. CDR3: CASSPRVAGEVDTQYF. CDR3 nucleotides: TGCGCCAGCAGCCCCAGGGTAGCGGGAGAGGTAGATACGCAGTATTTT.